The rows below give T cell receptor beta chains drawn from one sample of a study of blood T cells in healthy people across ages. TCRdb called the 5' RACE reads again in MiXCR, with one record for every CDR3 protein. The sample records about 640,000 distinct CDR3 sequences, approximately 50% being singletons. The material sequenced was blood. The receptor source for this set is a man between 60 and 75 years old in good health. Both conserved end residues are part of each CDR3. D genes are given only for firm matches. Size is omitted from some rows. Given values are once, few, many or a class for expanded clones.

v_call,j_call,d_call,cdr3_length,clone_size,cdr3_aa,cdr3_nt
TRBV10-2,TRBJ2-2,TRBD2,16,once,CAISATSGTNTGELFF,TGCGCCATCAGCGCTACTAGCGGGACGAACACCGGGGAGCTGTTTTTT
TRBV6-5,TRBJ1-2,TRBD1,15,NA,CASSYSRQGNYGYTF,TGTGCCAGCAGTTACTCCCGACAGGGGAACTATGGCTACACCTTC
TRBV11-2,TRBJ1-1,NA,13,NA,CASSLVVTIEAFF,TGTGCCAGCAGCTTAGTAGTGACTATCGAAGCTTTCTTT
TRBV7-9,TRBJ2-7,NA,12,NA,CASSVARSEQYF,TGTGCCAGCAGCGTGGCAAGGAGCGAGCAGTACTTC
TRBV20-1,TRBJ2-1,NA,15,NA,CSASDARGGLETQFF,TGCAGTGCTAGTGATGCGAGGGGGGGATTAGAGACCCAGTTCTTC
TRBV27,TRBJ1-6,TRBD1,15,NA,CASSPTGNRGAPLHF,TGTGCCAGCAGTCCTACAGGGAACAGGGGAGCACCCCTCCACTTT
TRBV5-5,TRBJ1-4,NA,15,NA,CASSLTEGLVEKLFF,TGTGCCAGCAGCTTGACAGAGGGGCTCGTTGAAAAACTGTTTTTT
TRBV28,TRBJ2-5,NA,13,many,CASSFGRQETQYF,TGCGCCAGCAGTTTTGGACGGCAAGAGACCCAGTACTTC
TRBV7-2,TRBJ2-1,NA,14,few,CASSLEYKYNEQFF,TGTGCCAGCAGCTTAGAGTACAAATACAATGAGCAGTTCTTC
TRBV20-1,TRBJ2-5,NA,15,NA,CSASSEVDPIRTQYF,TGCAGTGCTAGTTCGGAGGTGGATCCAATTAGGACCCAGTACTTC
TRBV28,TRBJ2-1,TRBD1,16,NA,CASSPQTGGVHNEQFF,TGTGCCAGCAGTCCACAGACAGGGGGAGTCCACAATGAGCAGTTCTTC
TRBV27,TRBJ2-7,TRBD2,15,NA,CASSPLTSGAYEQYF,TGTGCCAGCAGTCCGTTAACTAGCGGGGCGTACGAGCAGTACTTC
TRBV5-1,TRBJ2-5,NA,13,few,CASGAQPGETQYF,TGCGCCAGCGGGGCCCAACCAGGCGAGACCCAGTACTTC